The 5 T cell receptor beta chains given below trace back to one sample, sequenced in a study of cytomegalovirus exposure and HLA in healthy donors. Primers included in the PCR were 60 Vbeta and 13 Jbeta primers. TCRdb keeps only in-frame clones here, not all; method: immunoSEQ multiplex PCR. The table shows about 130,000 clones, with roughly four fifths occurring only once. Sequencing was done on a sample of PBMCs. Source of these receptors: a woman in her 50s in good health and CMV-seropositive.

The CDR3 reads CASSPMRGTGYTF. CDR3 in DNA: TGTGCCAGCAGCCCGATGCGGGGGACTGGCTACACCTTC. The chain joins TRBV7-6 to TRBJ1-2; D is perhaps TRBD1 (5 bases). The V and J ends lost 5 bases and 7 bases respectively, with 14 bases between them. The CDR3 runs to 13 residues. Germline V gene lookup returns CDR1 SGHVS and CDR2 FNYEAQ.

The chain's CDR3 is CAWSNNRPQPQHF. The CDR3, as DNA: TGTGCCTGGAGTAACAACAGACCTCAGCCCCAGCATTTT. The chain links TRBV30 to TRBJ1-5; D unclear. The CDR3 covers 13 residues. V was pared by 2 bases and J by 6 bases, with 11 bases between. CDR1 GTSNPN and CDR2 SVGIG come from the germline V gene (reference sequence).

Worth noting for this clone: One junction end does not reproduce the germline sequence, and a read error may be involved. The chain combines TRBV5-1 with TRBJ1-2; TRBD1 aligns across 9 bases. Germline CDR1 is SGHRS and CDR2 is YFSETQ. This CDR3 is 15 amino acids long. The CDR3 here is CASSLDRGSRYGYTF. The CDR3 nucleotides are TGCGCCAGCAGTTTGGACAGGGGATCAAGATATGGCTACACCTTC. The full variable domain, with the rest looked up from reference TRBV5-1 and TRBJ1-2, is KAGVTQTPRYLIKTRGQQVTLSCSPISGHRSVSWYQQTPGQGLQFLFEYFSETQRNKGNFPGRFSGRQFSNSRSEMNVSTLELGDSALYLCASSLDRGSRYGYTFGSGTRLTVV.

V is TRBV5-4 and J is TRBJ1-1; TRBD1 is a possible D gene (5 bases). This CDR3 spans 13 amino acids. Germline CDR1 reads SGHNT; CDR2 reads YYREEE (reference sequence). Between the trimmed V and J ends, which lost 4 bases and 2 bases, there was a span of 9 bases. The CDR3 region is CASSGRGNTEAFF. DNA for the CDR3: TGTGCCAGCAGCGGGAGGGGTAACACTGAAGCTTTCTTT.

The gene calls are TRBV5-4 and TRBJ1-5, with 7 bases aligning to TRBD1. J lost 4 bases, V lost 0 bases, and 4 bases had no gene match. This CDR3 region has 15 residues. Germline V CDR1 and CDR2: SGHNT, YYREEE (reference sequence). The CDR3 bases are TGTGCCAGCAGCTTGGGGGACAGTGAAAATCAGCCCCAGCATTTT. It is translated as CASSLGDSENQPQHF.